The 26 T cell receptor beta chains in this list originate from one sample, sequenced in a study of cytomegalovirus exposure and HLA in healthy donors. Primers for the PCR totalled 60 Vbeta and 13 Jbeta. Only in-frame clones appear in the TCRdb table, and some are missing; sequencing was by immunoSEQ multiplex PCR. The sample includes 50,000 to 65,000 clones, roughly 70% seen only once; the top ten take approximately 23%. The sample comprised PBMCs. The receptors originated from a man aged 45 to 65 in good health and CMV-seropositive.

The J gene is TRBJ2-7, the V gene TRBV10-3, with D possibly matching TRBD2 (5 bases). The germline V and J ends were trimmed by 4 bases and 7 bases, with 8 bases remaining between them. CDR1 and CDR2 from the germline V gene are ENHRY and SYGVKD. This CDR3 is 11 amino acids long. For the CDR3, the DNA is TGTGCCATCAGTGGATCGGGGGAGCAGTACTTC. This translates into CAISGSGEQYF.

This clone was picked up a small number of times. V usage is TRBV13 and J usage is TRBJ2-7; D may be TRBD1 (5 bases). The V gene lost 5 bases and the J gene lost 4 bases, with 12 bases spanning the gap. The germline V gene has CDR1 PRHDT and CDR2 FYEKMQ (reference sequence). CDR3 length equals 13 residues. In DNA, the CDR3 is TGTGCCAGCAGCGTAACAGGAAAGTACGAGCAGTACTTC. As protein: CASSVTGKYEQYF. The variable domain in full, with the rest retrieved from reference TRBV13 and TRBJ2-7, is AAGVIQSPRHLIKEKRETATLKCYPIPRHDTVYWYQQGPGQDPQFLISFYEKMQSDKGSIPDRFSAQQFSDYHSELNMSSLELGDSALYFCASSVTGKYEQYFGPGTRLTVT.

The rearrangement joins TRBV5-1 to TRBJ2-2, with 9 bases matching TRBD1. There are 15 residues in the CDR3. J was trimmed by 7 bases and V by 3 bases; bases with no gene match: 7. The germline CDR1 and CDR2 sequences are SGHRS and YFSETQ. In DNA form, the CDR3 reads TGCGCCAGCAGCTCACAACAGGGGGCCGGCGGGGAGCTGTTTTTT. It yields the protein CASSSQQGAGGELFF.

The rearrangement links TRBV30 to TRBJ2-3, with 9 bases matching TRBD2. Germline trimming cut 4 bases from V and 0 bases from J; bases unmatched to any gene: 5. In germline, CDR1 is GTSNPN, CDR2 SVGIG (reference sequence). The CDR3 totals 15 residues. The CDR3 nucleotides are TGTGCCTGGAAGACCCTAGCGGGGAGCACAGATACGCAGTATTTT. Protein product: CAWKTLAGSTDTQYF. Complete variable domain (other parts from reference TRBV30 and TRBJ2-3): SQTIHQWPATLVQPVGSPLSLECTVEGTSNPNLYWYRQAAGRGLQLLFYSVGIGQISSEVPQNLSASRPQDRQFILSSKKLLLSDSGFYLCAWKTLAGSTDTQYFGPGTRLTVL.

Of note for this clone: Other DNA sequences of this sample code for an identical CDR3. The rearrangement uses TRBV27 and TRBJ2-3, with TRBD1 matching over 7 bases. Germline values: CDR1 MNHEY, CDR2 SMNVEV (reference sequence). The CDR3 runs to 21 residues. V shed 6 bases and J 4 bases; nucleotides not matched to a gene: 28. The CDR3 nucleotides read TGTGCCAGCAGCCCCGGCCCTCTAGAGGGGGCCCAGACGGTATGGGCAGATACGCAGTATTTT. Residues: CASSPGPLEGAQTVWADTQYF.

By its share, this clone is medium-sized. Other DNA sequences in this sample translate to the same CDR3. This rearrangement joins TRBV7-2 to TRBJ2-1; 10 bases fit TRBD2. With V trimmed by 6 bases and J by 2 bases, 7 bases remained unmatched. The CDR3 loop spans 16 amino acids. The germline CDR1 and CDR2 sequences are SGHTA and FQGNSA. The CDR3 sequence: CASRPLSGGAYNEQFF. CDR3 nucleotide sequence: TGTGCCAGCAGACCGCTCAGCGGGGGGGCCTACAATGAGCAGTTCTTC.

The chain employs TRBV10-3 and TRBJ1-2; D is possibly TRBD1 (5 bases). Trimming took 3 bases from V and 3 from J, leaving 17 bases between them. Germline loops: CDR1 ENHRY, CDR2 SYGVKD. CDR3 size: 16 residues. CDR3 residues: CAISDSYFDSDYGYTF. The CDR3 DNA sequence: TGTGCCATCAGTGATTCGTACTTCGACAGTGACTATGGCTACACCTTC.

This chain joins TRBV28 and TRBJ2-5; 9 bases are shared with TRBD1. Germline-derived CDR1 and CDR2 are MDHEN and SYDVKM. V shed 3 bases, J shed 3 bases, and the junction held 5 bases outside the gene matches. This CDR3 has 15 amino acids. CDR3 region: CASSFNRGLKETQYF. CDR3 nucleotides: TGTGCCAGCAGTTTTAACAGGGGGCTTAAAGAGACCCAGTACTTC.

V is TRBV5-4 and J is TRBJ1-2; 7 nucleotides match TRBD1. Germline trimming cut 4 bases from V and 3 bases from J; bases unmatched to any gene: 12. The CDR3 totals 16 residues. Germline loops: CDR1 SGHNT, CDR2 YYREEE (reference sequence). The CDR3 coding sequence is TGTGCCAGCAGCCCAGAGACAGGGAGGTCGGACTATGGCTACACCTTC. Translating it yields CASSPETGRSDYGYTF.

The chain carries TRBV6-1 and TRBJ1-6; 10 bases match TRBD1. Germline V gives CDR1 MNHNS, CDR2 SASEGT. V lost 7 bases and J lost 7; bases outside the gene matches: 4. The CDR3 length is 14 residues. The chain's CDR3 is CASKRTGGNSPLHF. CDR3 bases: TGTGCCAGCAAGAGGACAGGGGGGAATTCACCCCTCCACTTT.

The chain uses TRBV19 and TRBJ1-4; D call uncertain. CDR3 length equals 15 residues. The V end lost 7 bases, the J end lost 1 base, and 13 bases lay between the germline ends. Germline assignment: CDR1 LNHDA and CDR2 SQIVND (reference sequence). CDR3 loop: CASTPSVRTNEKLFF. The CDR3 DNA reads TGTGCCAGTACCCCTAGCGTGCGAACTAATGAAAAACTGTTTTTT.

The chain uses TRBV7-2 and TRBJ2-3, with D possibly TRBD2 on 6 matching bases. The CDR3 runs to 16 residues. Germline V gene lookup returns CDR1 SGHTA and CDR2 FQGNSA. V was trimmed by 2 bases and J by 1 base, leaving 13 bases between them. The CDR3: CASSLSRGVRTDTQYF. As DNA, the CDR3 is TGTGCCAGCAGCTTATCCCGCGGGGTCCGCACAGATACGCAGTATTTT.

The chain is built from TRBV9 and TRBJ2-7; the match to TRBD1 covers 9 bases. Trimming removed 0 bases from V and 6 bases from J; junction bases left unmatched: 4. There are 14 residues in the CDR3. Germline CDR1 and CDR2: SGDLS and YYNGEE. This CDR3 reads CASSVGDRDFEQYF. In DNA, the CDR3 is TGTGCCAGCAGCGTAGGGGACAGGGACTTCGAGCAGTACTTC.

J is TRBJ1-4 and V is TRBV5-8; D is perhaps TRBD1 (5 bases). The V end was cut by 0 bases, the J end by 5 bases, with 11 bases between. The V gene's germline CDR1 is SGHTS and CDR2 YDEGEE. The CDR3 is made up of 15 amino acids. In nucleotides, the CDR3 is TGTGCCAGCAGCTTGGCGGGGGGACTGAATGAAAAACTGTTTTTT. It specifies CASSLAGGLNEKLFF.

Comments on this clone: At one end the junction does not follow the germline gene, possibly because of a read error. The CDR3 loop reads CASSLYIGTGVYF. Here the CDR3 DNA reads TGTGCCAGCAGTTTATATATAGGGACAGGGGTTTACTTT. The gene calls are TRBV27 and TRBJ1-5, with 10 nucleotides matching TRBD1. Germline CDR1 reads MNHEY; CDR2 reads SMNVEV (reference sequence). The CDR3 length is 13 residues.

This chain joins TRBV30 and TRBJ2-5, with 8 bases aligning to TRBD1. The J call may be in error: the DNA end matches TRBJ2-7 better. CDR1 is GTSNPN and CDR2 is SVGIG in the germline V gene (reference sequence). The CDR3 is made up of 14 amino acids. The CDR3 region is CAWSVRTGSIEQYF. The CDR3 nucleotides are TGTGCCTGGAGTGTCCGGACAGGGTCTATCGAGCAGTACTTC.

The chain is built from TRBV7-6 and TRBJ2-1, with 9 bases aligning to TRBD1. V shed 3 bases, J shed 2 bases, and the junction held 5 bases outside the gene matches. This CDR3 spans 16 amino acids. Germline loops: CDR1 SGHVS, CDR2 FNYEAQ. The CDR3 loop reads CASSLIGTGPYNEQFF. As DNA, the CDR3 is TGTGCCAGCAGCTTGATAGGGACAGGGCCCTACAATGAGCAGTTCTTC.

This clone occurred a few times. The V call is TRBV6-6, the J call TRBJ2-5, with 7 bases aligning to TRBD1. The CDR3 totals 15 residues. Germline V gene sequence: CDR1 MNHNY, CDR2 SVGAGI (reference sequence). Germline trimming cut 8 bases from V and 4 bases from J; bases unmatched to any gene: 13. Written as DNA, the CDR3 is TGTGCCAGCTTACTTACGAGACAGGGCGGAGAGACCCAGTACTTC. This codes for CASLLTRQGGETQYF.

The chain uses TRBV10-1 and TRBJ2-4; 10 bases map to TRBD2. This CDR3 comprises 16 residues. Per the germline V gene, CDR1 is WNHNN and CDR2 is SYGVQD (reference sequence). Trimming removed 3 bases from V and 7 bases from J; junction bases left unmatched: 9. Here the CDR3 DNA reads TGCGCCAGCAGTGAAACTAGCGGGACGGTAGAGAACATTCAGTACTTC. This translates into CASSETSGTVENIQYF.

The rearrangement uses TRBV28 and TRBJ2-7; D is unclear. The V gene's germline CDR1 is MDHEN and CDR2 SYDVKM. V was pared by 6 bases and J by 2 bases, with 14 bases between. CDR3 length equals 14 residues. DNA of the CDR3: TGTGCCAGCAGATTCACCCCGGGTACCTACGAGCAGTACTTC. Translated: CASRFTPGTYEQYF.

The gene calls are TRBV7-9 and TRBJ2-7; D remains unclear. Germline V CDR1 and CDR2: SEHNR, FQNEAQ (reference sequence). This CDR3 is 11 amino acids long. Trimming removed 5 bases at V and 5 bases at J, with 7 bases between. CDR3 nucleotide sequence: TGTGCCAGCAGCCCCTCTCACGAGCAGTACTTC. Its protein product is CASSPSHEQYF.

This clone was seen only a few times. The V call is TRBV13, the J call TRBJ2-7; D not certain. The CDR3 has 14 residues. Germline lookup yields CDR1 PRHDT and CDR2 FYEKMQ (reference sequence). Trimming cost V 2 bases and J 0 bases, with 8 bases left between them. For the CDR3, the DNA is TGTGCCAGCAGCTTACCAACAGTCTCCTACGAGCAGTACTTC. Amino acid sequence: CASSLPTVSYEQYF.

V gene TRBV2 combines with J gene TRBJ1-1; 7 nucleotides agree with TRBD1. V shed 5 bases, J shed 4 bases, and the junction held 4 bases outside the gene matches. The CDR3 spans 13 residues. Germline V gene sequence: CDR1 SNHLY, CDR2 FYNNEI. In DNA, the CDR3 is TGTGCCAGCAGTTCAGGGGGTAGCACTGAAGCTTTCTTT. Translation: CASSSGGSTEAFF.

This clone has just one count. This chain joins TRBV14 and TRBJ2-2; D not certain. Trimming pared 4 bases from V and 4 bases from J, leaving 10 bases between. The CDR3 extends over 14 amino acids. Per germline, CDR1 SGHDN and CDR2 FVKESK. The CDR3 DNA follows: TGTGCCAGCAGCCCCTCTGCTATCACCGGGGAGCTGTTTTTT. Translation gives CASSPSAITGELFF. The full variable domain, in which reference TRBV14 and TRBJ2-2 provide the parts outside the CDR3, is EAGVTQFPSHSVIEKGQTVTLRCDPISGHDNLYWYRRVMGKEIKFLLHFVKESKQDESGMPNNRFLAERTGGTYSTLKVQPAELEDSGVYFCASSPSAITGELFFGEGSRLTVL.

In this sample, this clone turned up a few times. V is TRBV7-9 and J is TRBJ1-1; D gene uncertain. V dropped 2 bases and J dropped 2 bases, with 6 bases sitting between them. The CDR3 consists of 13 residues. Germline CDR1 SEHNR, CDR2 FQNEAQ (reference sequence). The CDR3 reads CASSLSGNTEAFF. CDR3 in DNA: TGTGCCAGCAGCTTAAGTGGCAACACTGAAGCTTTCTTT.

The V call is TRBV30, the J call TRBJ1-1; D is unresolved. Germline-derived CDR1 and CDR2 are GTSNPN and SVGIG (reference sequence). V shed 0 bases and J shed 4 bases, with 12 bases lying between them. The CDR3 runs 14 residues. The CDR3 is CAWSVPRLSTEAFF. The CDR3 bases are TGTGCCTGGAGTGTGCCCCGACTTAGCACTGAAGCTTTCTTT. The full variable domain, rest sourced from reference TRBV30 and TRBJ1-1, is SQTIHQWPATLVQPVGSPLSLECTVEGTSNPNLYWYRQAAGRGLQLLFYSVGIGQISSEVPQNLSASRPQDRQFILSSKKLLLSDSGFYLCAWSVPRLSTEAFFGQGTRLTVV.